Below are 19 T cell receptor beta chains sequenced from a single sample in a study of patients and donors after allogeneic stem cell transplantation. TCRdb reprocessed the RT-PCR reads with MiXCR, giving one entry per CDR3 protein. The repertoire includes about 88,000 distinct CDR3 sequences, roughly 48% of them detected once, and 60% to 75% sits in the top ten. The sequenced material came from blood, either unsorted or a sorted T cell fraction (not recorded which). The receptors shown here come from a human donor who was either an allogeneic HSCT recipient or a stem cell or donor lymphocyte infusion donor (not recorded which). It is not recorded whose cells these are; they may come from a transplant donor.

The genes are TRBV28 and TRBJ1-2; 8 bases fit TRBD1. The germline V gene encodes CDR1 MDHEN and CDR2 SYDVKM. The CDR3 loop spans 14 amino acids. V lost 3 bases and J lost 2; bases outside the gene matches: 2. CDR3 loop: CASSFAGGNYGYTF. The CDR3 DNA reads as TGTGCCAGCAGTTTCGCAGGGGGCAACTATGGCTACACCTTC.

The chain recombines TRBV5-1 with TRBJ2-7, with a tentative D call TRBD2 (6 bases). The germline V gene encodes CDR1 SGHRS and CDR2 YFSETQ. V shed 3 bases and J shed 6 bases, with 19 bases lying between them. This CDR3 contains 15 residues. The CDR3 spells CASSWTAGLYLEQYF. CDR3 sequence (DNA): TGCGCCAGCAGCTGGACGGCAGGACTATATCTCGAGCAGTACTTC.

The V and J genes are TRBV4-2 and TRBJ1-4; D perhaps matches TRBD1 (5 bases). CDR1 LGHNA and CDR2 YNFKEQ come from the germline V gene. The CDR3 has 15 residues. Trimming removed 0 bases at V and 5 bases at J, with 10 bases between. The CDR3 nucleotides read TGTGCCAGCAGCCAAGATGATCCAGGGAATGAAAAACTGTTTTTT. The encoded protein is CASSQDDPGNEKLFF.

This clonotype showed up just a few times. This rearrangement joins TRBV19 to TRBJ1-4; 9 bases line up with TRBD1. J gave up 12 bases and V 8 bases, and 13 bases lay outside the gene matches. The CDR3 consists of 14 residues. Germline V gene lookup returns CDR1 LNHDA and CDR2 SQIVND (reference sequence). CDR3 in amino acids: CASGQTGGYKELFF. The CDR3 DNA follows: TGTGCCAGTGGCCAAACAGGGGGCTACAAGGAACTGTTTTTT. Using reference TRBV19 and TRBJ1-4 for the parts outside the CDR3, the full variable domain is DGGITQSPKYLFRKEGQNVTLSCEQNLNHDAMYWYRQDPGQGLRLIYYSQIVNDFQKGDIAEGYSVSREKKESFPLTVTSAQKNPTAFYLCASGQTGGYKELFFGSGTQLSVL.

DNA of the CDR3: TGTGCCACCCGGGACAGGGGATTTTACGAGCAGTACTTC. This sequence encodes CATRDRGFYEQYF. The chain is built from TRBV27 and TRBJ2-7; 10 bases map to TRBD1. The CDR3 is 13 amino acids. J lost 4 bases, V lost 10 bases, and 7 bases had no gene match. Germline lookup yields CDR1 MNHEY and CDR2 SMNVEV (reference sequence).

The chain combines TRBV7-9 with TRBJ2-3; no firm D call. Germline CDR1 reads SEHNR; CDR2 reads FQNEAQ (reference sequence). CDR3 size: 13 residues. Trimming removed 5 bases at V and 4 bases at J, with 10 bases between. CDR3 nucleotides: TGTGCCAGCAGCCGCGCACAATCAGATACGCAGTATTTT. It encodes CASSRAQSDTQYF.

The chain uses TRBV13 and TRBJ2-4; 9 nucleotides agree with TRBD2. V dropped 2 bases and J dropped 6; count of bases not matched to a gene: 5. CDR3 size: 15 residues. Germline CDR1 is PRHDT and CDR2 is FYEKMQ (reference sequence). The DNA of the CDR3 is TGTGCCAGCAGCTTATTAGCGGGAGTTGCAAACATTCAGTACTTC. Translating gives CASSLLAGVANIQYF.

The DNA for the CDR3 is TGTGCCAGCAGTCTTACAGGAACCATGGGGAACTATGGCTACACCTTC. It translates to CASSLTGTMGNYGYTF. V gene TRBV27 combines with J gene TRBJ1-2, with D perhaps TRBD1 (5 bases). The CDR3 length is 16 residues. CDR1 is MNHEY, CDR2 SMNVEV, per germline (reference sequence). The V end lost 5 bases, the J end lost 2 bases, and 18 bases lay between the germline ends.

This clonotype was seen a few times. The genes are TRBV20-1 and TRBJ1-1; 12 bases line up with TRBD1. Germline V gene lookup returns CDR1 DFQATT and CDR2 SNEGSKA (reference sequence). This CDR3 region has 15 residues. The V segment lost 6 bases and the J segment 6 bases; nucleotides outside the gene matches: 11. The CDR3 loop reads CSAPAPGQGASEAFF. In nucleotides, the CDR3 is TGCAGTGCACCCGCCCCGGGACAGGGGGCCTCTGAAGCTTTCTTT.

The rearrangement uses TRBV20-1 and TRBJ1-5; TRBD1 might be the D (6 bases). Germline loops: CDR1 DFQATT, CDR2 SNEGSKA (reference sequence). The ends were cut back, 6 bases at V and 4 bases at J, with 16 bases in the middle. This CDR3 comprises 14 residues. The CDR3, as DNA: TGCAGTGCCCAACGGGCCAGGGGAAATCAGCCCCAGCATTTT. Translated, it gives CSAQRARGNQPQHF.

The V gene is TRBV7-2, the J gene TRBJ1-2; D is undetermined. From germline, CDR1 is SGHTA and CDR2 FQGNSA. V was pared by 1 base and J by 7 bases, with 16 bases between. The CDR3 length is 15 residues. CDR3 nucleotides: TGTGCCAGCAGCTTAGGGGAGGCAGTGTGGGGTGGCTACACCTTC. Its translation is CASSLGEAVWGGYTF.

This chain links TRBV7-2 with TRBJ1-1; weak D call: TRBD1 (5 bases). V was pared by 5 bases and J by 1 base, with 20 bases between. The V gene's germline CDR1 is SGHTA and CDR2 FQGNSA. The CDR3 length is 17 residues. As DNA, the CDR3 is TGTGCCAGCAGCGTAGACGGCCACAGGTTAAGGAACACTGAAGCTTTCTTT. It translates to CASSVDGHRLRNTEAFF.

The chain joins TRBV5-1 to TRBJ1-6; possibly TRBD1 for D (5 bases). CDR1 and CDR2 from the germline V gene are SGHRS and YFSETQ. CDR3 size: 13 residues. Trimming took 4 bases from V and 10 from J, leaving 12 bases between them. CDR3 nucleotide sequence: TGCGCCAGCAGCCGTACAGAGGGGTCACCCCTCCACTTT. The encoded protein is CASSRTEGSPLHF.

The chain joins TRBV4-3 to TRBJ2-3; no reliable D call. Trimming stripped 1 base from V and 0 bases from J, with 8 bases between. Germline V CDR1 and CDR2: LGHNA, YSLEER. The CDR3 is 15 amino acids. The CDR3 region is CASSQGYVSTDTQYF. The CDR3 DNA reads as TGCGCCAGCAGCCAAGGTTACGTTAGCACAGATACGCAGTATTTT.

The table lists this clonotype with a count of one. The V call is TRBV4-2, the J call TRBJ2-3; D not certain. The CDR3 consists of 14 residues. The V and J ends lost 3 bases and 2 bases respectively, with 9 bases between them. CDR1 is LGHNA and CDR2 is YNFKEQ in the germline V gene. The CDR3 nucleotides read TGTGCCAGCAGCCAGGAGACCCTCACAGATACGCAGTATTTT. This gives the protein CASSQETLTDTQYF.

The chain joins TRBV5-6 to TRBJ1-1, with unresolved D. Germline-derived CDR1 and CDR2 are SGHDT and YYEEEE. The V end was cut by 1 base, the J end by 5 bases, with 6 bases between. CDR3 size: 12 residues. The CDR3 spells CASSLYSTEAFF. CDR3 nucleotides: TGTGCCAGCAGCTTGTACAGTACTGAAGCTTTCTTT.

This chain links TRBV14 with TRBJ1-2; 7 bases map to TRBD1. The CDR3 contains 12 residues. Per germline, CDR1 SGHDN and CDR2 FVKESK. Losses at the gene ends were 3 bases for V and 10 bases for J; bases not matched to a gene: 5. CDR3 protein: CASSHRQGTYTF. The CDR3 coding sequence is TGTGCCAGCAGCCATCGACAGGGTACCTACACCTTC.

The rearrangement uses TRBV7-9 and TRBJ1-2, with a tentative D call TRBD1 (5 bases). Germline V gene data show CDR1 as SEHNR and CDR2 as FQNEAQ (reference sequence). Trimming took 5 bases from V and 7 from J, leaving 17 bases between them. The CDR3 consists of 14 residues. CDR3 nucleotide sequence: TGTGCCAGCAGCCTCGACAGTCTCTTGGGTGGCTACACCTTC. As protein: CASSLDSLLGGYTF.

The chain combines TRBV3-1 with TRBJ2-2; D remains unclear. CDR3 length: 11 amino acids. V was shortened by 2 bases and J by 8 bases, with 3 bases between the two germline ends. Per germline, CDR1 LGHDT and CDR2 YNNKEL (reference sequence). The CDR3 coding sequence is TGTGCCAGCAGCCAATCAGGGGAGCTGTTTTTT. Translation: CASSQSGELFF.